The T cell receptor (beta chain) described here comes from a study of control samples from healthy donors and cancer patients. The data were produced by immunoSEQ multiplex PCR, yet TCRdb's version contains in-frame clones alone and is incomplete. The sample includes over 150,000 clones, 90% to 95% of them seen just once. The V gene lost 1 base and the J gene lost 7 bases, with 10 bases spanning the gap. Germline CDR1 MGHRA, CDR2 YSYEKL. This CDR3 spans 13 amino acids. The sample comprised blood. The receptor's source is a man aged 30 to 45 in good health. The chain employs TRBV4-1 and TRBJ1-2; D gene unclear. The CDR3 loop is CASSQGKAGGYTF. CDR3 sequence (DNA): TGCGCCAGCAGCCAAGGGAAGGCCGGTGGCTACACCTTC.